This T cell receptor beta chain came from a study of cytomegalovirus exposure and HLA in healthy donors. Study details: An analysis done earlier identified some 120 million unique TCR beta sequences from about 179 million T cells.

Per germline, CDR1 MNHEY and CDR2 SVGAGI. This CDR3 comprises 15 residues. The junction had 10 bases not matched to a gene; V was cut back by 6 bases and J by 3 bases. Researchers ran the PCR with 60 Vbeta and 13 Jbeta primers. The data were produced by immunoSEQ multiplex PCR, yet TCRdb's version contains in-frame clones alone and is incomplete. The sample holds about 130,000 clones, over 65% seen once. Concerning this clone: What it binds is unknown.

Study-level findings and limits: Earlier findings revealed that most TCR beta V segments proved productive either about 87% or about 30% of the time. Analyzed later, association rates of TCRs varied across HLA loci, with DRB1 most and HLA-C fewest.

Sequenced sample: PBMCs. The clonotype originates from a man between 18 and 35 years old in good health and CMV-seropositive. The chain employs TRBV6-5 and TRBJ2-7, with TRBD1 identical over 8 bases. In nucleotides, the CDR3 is TGTGCCAGCAGACTCGACAGGGGAGCCTACTACGAGCAGTACTTC. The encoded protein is CASRLDRGAYYEQYF.